This paragraph covers one TCR beta chain sequence. Its antigen remains unidentified. The source of the sample is a study of T cells in localized non-small cell lung cancer. Study observations and caveats: Density of T cells in blood, when higher, went with longer overall survival. Compared with tumor, uninvolved adjacent lung displayed greater T cell clonality, ranking highest overall. Adjacent lung held a median around 56 of the top 100 tumor clones.

The repertoire was sequenced with immunoSEQ multiplex PCR; TCRdb's copy has only in-frame clones and lacks some. The sample records some 52,000 clones, 86% being singletons. The source was peripheral blood, collected before any cancer treatment. This sequence was found in a male donor at least 60 years old with stage III squamous cell lung carcinoma.

This CDR3 reads CASSGQVHGNTIYF. The CDR3 region has the DNA TGTGCCAGCAGTGGTCAGGTCCACGGAAACACCATATATTTT. The J gene is TRBJ1-3, the V gene TRBV2; D is uncertain. V was cut by 4 bases and J by 4 bases, with 11 bases left in between. Germline V gives CDR1 SNHLY, CDR2 FYNNEI. The CDR3 has 14 amino acids.